One and the same sample provided the 26 T cell receptor beta chains below, sequenced in a study of identical twins. TCRdb itself ran the 5' RACE reads through MiXCR, one entry per CDR3 protein. The sample has under 900,000 distinct CDR3 sequences; roughly 18% are singletons. This sample was shared with a second study, whose subject was T cells expressing NK-cell markers.

The sample consisted of PBMCs. The receptors come from a woman in her late teens or twenties in good health.

This clonotype has more than one count but fewer than ten. V is TRBV28 and J is TRBJ2-7, with unresolved D. Germline lookup yields CDR1 MDHEN and CDR2 SYDVKM. CDR3 size: 14 residues. V dropped 7 bases and J dropped 9 bases, with 22 bases sitting between them. This CDR3 reads CASKEASVSTSQYF. CDR3 DNA sequence: TGTGCCAGCAAAGAGGCAAGCGTATCTACGTCGCAGTACTTC. Variable domain in full (rest from reference TRBV28 and TRBJ2-7): DVKVTQSSRYLVKRTGEKVFLECVQDMDHENMFWYRQDPGLGLRLIYFSYDVKMKEKGDIPEGYSVSREKKERFSLILESASTNQTSMYLCASKEASVSTSQYFGPGTRLTVT.

This sequence joins TRBV12-3 or TRBV12-4 and TRBJ2-1; 12 bases map to TRBD2. The trim removed 6 bases at V and 3 bases at J, leaving 6 bases unmatched. CDR3 length: 16 residues. CDR3 region: CASRGPGLAGYNEQFF. CDR3 nucleotide sequence: TGTGCCAGCAGGGGACCGGGACTAGCGGGCTACAATGAGCAGTTCTTC.

This chain connects TRBV7-2 to TRBJ2-7; possible D gene TRBD1, 6 bases. Deletions cut 2 bases from V and 0 bases from J, with 11 bases between. Germline assignment: CDR1 SGHTA and CDR2 FQGNSA. The CDR3 length is 15 residues. The CDR3 reads CASSLLQGRSYEQYF. The CDR3 DNA follows: TGTGCCAGCAGCTTATTACAGGGCCGCTCCTACGAGCAGTACTTC.

This chain links TRBV7-2 with TRBJ2-1; no clear D gene. The CDR3 totals 12 residues. Trimming took off 4 bases at V and 9 bases at J, with 10 bases between the two ends. Germline V gene data show CDR1 as SGHTA and CDR2 as FQGNSA. CDR3 sequence (DNA): TGTGCCAGCAGCTCGAGCAGAAGTGAGCAGTTCTTC. Encoded protein: CASSSSRSEQFF.

The V gene is TRBV15, the J gene TRBJ2-7; 8 positions match TRBD1. Germline CDR1 and CDR2: LNHNV and YYDKDF (reference sequence). The ends lost 5 bases at V and 4 bases at J; junction bases unmatched: 7. This CDR3 comprises 14 residues. This CDR3 reads CATSGTGGPYEQYF. The CDR3 DNA reads as TGTGCCACCAGCGGTACAGGGGGGCCTTACGAGCAGTACTTC.

V and J are TRBV12-3 or TRBV12-4 and TRBJ2-1; D gene ambiguous. This CDR3 has 11 residues. V lost 5 bases and J 6 bases, leaving 5 bases between the germline ends. In nucleotides, the CDR3 is TGTGCCAGCAGTCGCGCCAATGAGCAGTTCTTC. Translated: CASSRANEQFF.

Only a few counts were recorded for this clonotype. The V gene is TRBV20-1, the J gene TRBJ2-2, with 8 bases matching TRBD2. Germline CDR1 is DFQATT and CDR2 is SNEGSKA (reference sequence). The V gene end was trimmed by 1 base and the J gene end by 5 bases; junction bases not matched to a gene: 6. The CDR3 totals 15 residues. The CDR3 DNA reads TGCAGTGCTAGAGCCAGCGGGGGATTTACCGGGGAGCTGTTTTTT. Protein product: CSARASGGFTGELFF.

This clonotype was seen a handful of times. The V call is TRBV4-2, the J call TRBJ2-3; 10 positions match TRBD2. Per the germline V gene, CDR1 is LGHNA and CDR2 is YNFKEQ. V was pared by 0 bases and J by 6 bases, with 6 bases of the junction left unmatched. The CDR3 totals 16 residues. Here the CDR3 reads CASSQDRASGGDTQYF. The CDR3 bases are TGTGCCAGCAGCCAAGATAGGGCTAGCGGGGGTGATACGCAGTATTTT.

This clonotype was picked up a small number of times. The rearrangement uses TRBV5-1 and TRBJ2-1; a weak D match, TRBD2 (6 bases). This CDR3 has 13 residues. Trimming took off 1 base at V and 10 bases at J, with 12 bases between the two ends. Germline CDR1 SGHRS, CDR2 YFSETQ. This CDR3 is CASSLRAGNEQFF. The CDR3 bases are TGCGCCAGCAGCTTGAGGGCGGGGAACGAGCAGTTCTTC.

In its sample, this clonotype was seen a few times. The chain carries TRBV3-1 and TRBJ1-1; tentative D call: TRBD1 (6 bases). Germline assignment: CDR1 LGHDT and CDR2 YNNKEL (reference sequence). The CDR3 is made up of 11 amino acids. V shed 7 bases and J shed 11 bases, with 14 bases lying between them. CDR3 in DNA: TGTGCCAGCAAAAACAGGGATAAGGCTTTCTTT. It is translated as CASKNRDKAFF. Combining the CDR3 with reference TRBV3-1 and TRBJ1-1 gives the whole variable domain DTAVSQTPKYLVTQMGNDKSIKCEQNLGHDTMYWYKQDSKKFLKIMFSYNNKELIINETVPNRFSPKSPDKAHLNLHINSLELGDSAVYFCASKNRDKAFFGQGTRLTVV.

This CDR3 reads CSARSPGLAGGAPPNEQFF. CDR3 DNA sequence: TGCAGTGCTAGATCACCGGGACTAGCGGGAGGGGCTCCACCCAATGAGCAGTTCTTC. The chain carries TRBV20-1 and TRBJ2-1; 16 bases agree with TRBD2. This CDR3 is 19 amino acids long. Unmatched junction bases numbered 13, after V lost 2 bases and J lost 6 bases. From germline, CDR1 is DFQATT and CDR2 SNEGSKA (reference sequence).

This clonotype was recorded many times. The chain combines TRBV12-3 or TRBV12-4 with TRBJ1-2; 7 nucleotides line up with TRBD1. With 6 bases clipped from V and 5 bases from J, the junction kept 6 bases outside the gene matches. The CDR3 runs to 13 residues. CDR3 DNA: TGTGCCAGCAGGACAGGGTATAGGTATGGCTACACCTTC. This codes for CASRTGYRYGYTF.

This clonotype was observed a few times. The chain couples TRBV20-1 to TRBJ2-2; 8 bases are shared with TRBD1. Trimming cost V 0 bases and J 8 bases; bases outside gene matches: 8. CDR1 is DFQATT and CDR2 is SNEGSKA in the germline V gene (reference sequence). There are 15 residues in the CDR3. This CDR3 is CSARDWQGAPGELFF. The CDR3 DNA reads as TGCAGTGCTAGAGATTGGCAGGGGGCGCCTGGGGAGCTGTTTTTT.

This rearrangement joins TRBV12-3 or TRBV12-4 to TRBJ1-2; 10 bases map to TRBD1. V was clipped by 7 bases and J by 9 bases; unmatched bases: 5. The CDR3 consists of 12 residues. DNA of the CDR3: TGTGCCAGCACCCCGGGACAGGGGCGCTACACCTTC. Translated: CASTPGQGRYTF.

This clonotype showed up many times. The CDR3 DNA follows: TGTGCCAGCAGCCCAAGGCAGGGAGGAGGCTATGGCTACACCTTC. This encodes CASSPRQGGGYGYTF. The J gene is TRBJ1-2, the V gene TRBV7-2, with a weak D call TRBD1 (5 bases). Germline V gene sequence: CDR1 SGHTA, CDR2 FQGNSA. This CDR3 comprises 15 residues. Trimming took off 5 bases at V and 4 bases at J, with 17 bases between the two ends.

The chain carries TRBV5-1 and TRBJ2-1; D might be TRBD2 (6 bases). Per the germline V gene, CDR1 is SGHRS and CDR2 is YFSETQ. V shed 4 bases and J shed 2 bases, with 16 bases lying between them. The CDR3 sequence is 16 residues long. The CDR3 DNA is TGCGCCAGCAGCAACGGGACTCCGGCCCCCTACAATGAGCAGTTCTTC. Translation: CASSNGTPAPYNEQFF.

This sequence joins TRBV12-3 or TRBV12-4 and TRBJ1-3; no clear D. This CDR3 has 12 residues. Trimming took 3 bases from V and 8 from J, leaving 8 bases between them. The CDR3 nucleotides are TGTGCCAGCAGTTTTGAGGCAGACACCATATATTTT. Amino acid sequence: CASSFEADTIYF.

This clonotype came up a few times. This chain links TRBV20-1 with TRBJ2-7; D uncertain. Trimming took off 1 base at V and 5 bases at J, with 12 bases between the two ends. This CDR3 is built from 13 residues. Per germline, CDR1 DFQATT and CDR2 SNEGSKA (reference sequence). The CDR3 DNA sequence: TGCAGTGCTAGAGTGACAAGCCTCAACGAGCAGTACTTC. Translation: CSARVTSLNEQYF.

The gene calls are TRBV12-3 or TRBV12-4 and TRBJ2-7; TRBD1 matches at 8 bases. After removal of 5 bases from V and 0 bases from J, the junction contained 6 bases not matched to a gene. CDR3 length: 15 amino acids. The CDR3 nucleotides are TGTGCCAGCAGTCCCGGGACAGGTATCTCCTACGAGCAGTACTTC. Protein product: CASSPGTGISYEQYF.

This clonotype was found many times. The chain joins TRBV12-3 or TRBV12-4 to TRBJ1-2; D might be TRBD1 (5 bases). Trimming took off 0 bases at V and 4 bases at J, with 9 bases between the two ends. The CDR3 extends over 14 amino acids. The CDR3 reads CASSLAQGIYGYTF. The CDR3, as DNA: TGTGCCAGCAGTTTAGCGCAGGGTATCTATGGCTACACCTTC.

In this sample, this clonotype turned up a few times. The chain links TRBV11-2 to TRBJ2-5; a weak D match, TRBD1 (5 bases). This CDR3 has 14 amino acids. V shed 5 bases and J shed 3 bases, with 13 bases lying between them. Germline CDR1 reads SGHAT; CDR2 reads FQNNGV. In DNA, the CDR3 is TGTGCCAGCAGCCTCAGGGCGGCGAAAGAGACCCAGTACTTC. It specifies CASSLRAAKETQYF.

V is TRBV29-1 and J is TRBJ1-2, with unresolved D. The CDR3 extends over 11 amino acids. Germline lookup yields CDR1 SQVTM and CDR2 ANQGSEA. Trimming cost V 6 bases and J 7 bases, with 12 bases left between them. The CDR3 sequence: CSVPGSFGYTF. The CDR3 DNA sequence: TGCAGCGTCCCCGGGTCTTTTGGCTACACCTTC.

This clonotype has only a few counts. The V gene is TRBV20-1, the J gene TRBJ2-1; 10 nucleotides align to TRBD1. Germline CDR1 is DFQATT and CDR2 is SNEGSKA (reference sequence). The CDR3 runs to 16 residues. V dropped 5 bases and J dropped 3; count of bases not matched to a gene: 10. DNA for the CDR3: TGCAGTGCTTTGGGGACGACAGGGGGCGGCTACAATGAGCAGTTCTTC. The encoded protein is CSALGTTGGGYNEQFF.

The chain employs TRBV20-1 and TRBJ2-3; 7 bases line up with TRBD1. CDR3 size: 14 residues. The J segment lost 4 bases and the V segment lost 2 bases, leaving 6 bases of the junction unmatched. Per the germline V gene, CDR1 is DFQATT and CDR2 is SNEGSKA (reference sequence). The chain's CDR3 is CSARRGTAPDTQYF. CDR3 coding DNA: TGCAGTGCTAGAAGAGGGACAGCCCCAGATACGCAGTATTTT.

This clonotype was picked up a small number of times. The rearrangement uses TRBV10-3 and TRBJ2-1; 12 bases line up with TRBD2. The CDR3 totals 15 residues. Germline V CDR1 and CDR2: ENHRY, SYGVKD. V lost 6 bases and J lost 6; bases outside the gene matches: 6. CDR3 amino acids: CAIRPLAGGPNEQFF. CDR3 sequence (DNA): TGTGCCATCAGACCACTAGCGGGAGGACCCAATGAGCAGTTCTTC.

This clonotype was detected a few times. This chain links TRBV3-1 with TRBJ2-1; D ambiguous. The V end lost 0 bases, the J end lost 1 base, and 10 bases lay between the germline ends. The CDR3 spans 16 residues. Germline CDR1 reads LGHDT; CDR2 reads YNNKEL (reference sequence). CDR3 bases: TGTGCCAGCAGCCAAGATAATTCCTGGTCCTACAATGAGCAGTTCTTC. This translates into CASSQDNSWSYNEQFF.